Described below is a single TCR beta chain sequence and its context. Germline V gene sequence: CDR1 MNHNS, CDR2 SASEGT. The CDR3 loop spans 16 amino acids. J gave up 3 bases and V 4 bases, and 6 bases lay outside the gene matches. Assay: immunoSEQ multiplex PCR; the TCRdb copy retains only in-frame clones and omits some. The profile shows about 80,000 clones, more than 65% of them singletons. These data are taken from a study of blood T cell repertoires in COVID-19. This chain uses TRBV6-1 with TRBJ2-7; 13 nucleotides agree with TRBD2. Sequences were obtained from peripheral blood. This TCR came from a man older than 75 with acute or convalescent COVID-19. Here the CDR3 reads CASSGGLAGALYEQYF. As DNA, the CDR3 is TGTGCCAGCAGTGGCGGACTAGCGGGGGCCCTCTACGAGCAGTACTTC.